A selection of T cell receptor beta chains follows, all from one sample in a study of T cells in Graves' hyperthyroidism and ophthalmopathy. TCRdb recomputed calls from the multiplex PCR reads with MiXCR, one row per CDR3 protein. Here the sample spans some 620,000 distinct CDR3 sequences, 16% being singletons. Sequencing was performed on blood. The source is a woman in her 30s with Graves' hyperthyroidism. Each CDR3 is given with its conserved first and last residue. The D gene is left open where the match is weak. Where a row states a size, it is once, few, many or the class of an expanded clone; other rows omit it.

>15|TRBJ2-7|TRBD1|few|TRBV6-1
TGTGCCAACAGGGGTTATGAGCTGTTAAACTACGAGCAGTACTTC
CANRGYELLNYEQYF
>16|TRBJ1-5|TRBD1|few|TRBV20-1
TGCAGTGCTAGAGATTGGAGGCAGGGGGCGATTCAGCCCCAGCATTTT
CSARDWRQGAIQPQHF
>13|TRBJ2-5|.|.|TRBV5-4
TGTGCCAGCAGCTTGGTTATGGAAGAGACCCAGTACTTC
CASSLVMEETQYF
>14|TRBJ2-7|.|few|TRBV5-1
TGCGCCAGCAGCCAAGGACAGGGAGGGTTTGAGCAGTACTTC
CASSQGQGGFEQYF
>17|TRBJ2-1|TRBD2|many|TRBV28
TGTGCCAGCAGTTTAGGGGTTGGGGGGGGACTCTACAATGAGCAGTTCTTC
CASSLGVGGGLYNEQFF
>15|TRBJ1-1|.|.|TRBV4-1
TGCGCCAGCAGCCCCTCCTTTCCAATGGGGACTGAAGCTTTCTTT
CASSPSFPMGTEAFF
>17|TRBJ2-1|TRBD2|many|TRBV12-3/TRBV12-4
TGTGCTTCACCGGGACTAGCGGGAGGGGGCCCTTACAATGAGCAGTTCTTC
CASPGLAGGGPYNEQFF
>12|TRBJ2-5|.|.|TRBV5-1
TGCGCCAGCATCGGTGAGGGAGAGACCCAGTACTTC
CASIGEGETQYF
>18|TRBJ2-3|TRBD2|.|TRBV7-3
TGTGCCAGCAGCCCCTCGACTAGCGGGAGGGCTAGCACAGATACGCAGTATTTT
CASSPSTSGRASTDTQYF
>16|TRBJ2-1|TRBD1|many|TRBV28
TGTGCCAGCAGTATTCCGGGACAGGACCTATACAATGAGCAGTTCTTC
CASSIPGQDLYNEQFF
>13|TRBJ1-5|.|.|TRBV19
TGTGCCAGTAGTATGCCAGGGGTCCAGCCCCAGCATTTT
CASSMPGVQPQHF
>19|TRBJ1-1|TRBD1|.|TRBV7-6
TGTGCCAGCAGCTCACTTATATTCCGGGACAGGCAGTCGAACACTGAAGCTTTCTTT
CASSSLIFRDRQSNTEAFF
>15|TRBJ2-2|TRBD2|.|TRBV6-1
TGTGCCAGCAGTAATAGCGGGTCGAACACCGGGGAGCTGTTTTTT
CASSNSGSNTGELFF
>15|TRBJ2-1|.|many|TRBV10-1
TGCGCCAGCAGTGAGGGGTTAAGGTTGGTCGATGAGCAGTTCTTC
CASSEGLRLVDEQFF
>13|TRBJ2-1|.|.|TRBV6-1
TGTGCCAGCAGGCCAAGCGTGGCCTTCGAGCAGTTCTTC
CASRPSVAFEQFF
>14|TRBJ2-7|.|.|TRBV10-1
TGCGCCAGCAGTGAGGCCAGGATGACCTACGAGCAGTACTTC
CASSEARMTYEQYF
>18|TRBJ2-7|TRBD2|many|TRBV28
TGTGCCAGCAGTTTAATGGCGGGAGGGCCGCAGGGCGGTCGCGAGCAGTACTTC
CASSLMAGGPQGGREQYF
>14|TRBJ1-5|.|few|TRBV12-3/TRBV12-4
TGTGTCAGCAGTCTCGGACATAGCAATCAGCCCCAGCATTTT
CVSSLGHSNQPQHF
>13|TRBJ2-7|TRBD2|few|TRBV7-9
TGTGCCAGCAGCTCCGGGACTAGGGTCGAGCAGTACTTC
CASSSGTRVEQYF
>11|TRBJ2-2|.|.|TRBV28
TGTGACAGCAGTCCCGGCGGGGAGCTGTTTTTT
CDSSPGGELFF
>14|TRBJ1-4|.|few|TRBV19
TGTGCCAGTAGTCTGCAGGACAGCAATGAAAAACTGTTTTTT
CASSLQDSNEKLFF
>14|TRBJ2-1|.|few|TRBV29-1
TGCAGCGTTTTCTGGCGGGAAAGGTTAAATGAGCAGTTCTTC
CSVFWRERLNEQFF
>15|TRBJ2-7|.|many|TRBV20-1
TGCAGTGCTAGTCCTGACAGAATACCTACCTACGAGCAGTACTTC
CSASPDRIPTYEQYF
>17|TRBJ2-5|TRBD2|.|TRBV7-8
TGTGCCAGCACCCCCCTCCCTAGCCGGGAGGGCCAAGAGCCCCAGTACTTC
CASTPLPSREGQEPQYF
>12|TRBJ2-7|.|many|TRBV2
TGTGCCAGCACAACAGAGCTTTACGAGCAGTACTTC
CASTTELYEQYF
>11|TRBJ1-2|.|many|TRBV27
TGTGCCAGCCACTCGGGGGATGGCTACACCTTC
CASHSGDGYTF